One sample yielded the 5 T cell receptor beta chains listed below, sequenced in a study of technical replicates of blood from several donors. The method was immunoSEQ multiplex PCR; TCRdb's version includes in-frame clones alone and lacks a portion of them. The sample has tens of thousands of clones; approximately 86% are singletons. The sequenced material came from PBMCs. The receptor source for this set is a human donor in good health. Some clones in this sample may be carry-over from other donors' samples.

The V call is TRBV18, the J call TRBJ2-7; 7 bases agree with TRBD2. The CDR3 is 13 residues long. V was pared by 3 bases and J by 9 bases, with 8 bases of the junction left unmatched. Germline loops: CDR1 KGHSH, CDR2 LQKENI. As DNA, the CDR3 is TGTGCCAGCTCACCTTCCGAACGCGGGGGGCAGTACTTC. Protein sequence: CASSPSERGGQYF.

This clone was found once. The V and J genes are TRBV6-1 and TRBJ2-7; 14 bases line up with TRBD2. The germline CDR1 and CDR2 sequences are MNHNS and SASEGT. Germline trimming cut 0 bases from V and 4 bases from J; bases unmatched to any gene: 2. The length of the CDR3 is 16 residues. As DNA, the CDR3 is TGTGCCAGCAGTGAAGCGGGGACTAGCGGGAGATACGAGCAGTACTTC. It encodes CASSEAGTSGRYEQYF.

In nucleotides, the CDR3 is TGTGCCAGCAGCTCGTCTAGCGGGGTCCATAGCTCCTACAATGAGCAGTTCTTC. Its protein is CASSSSSGVHSSYNEQFF. The chain uses TRBV5-6 and TRBJ2-1; 9 bases are shared with TRBD2. The V gene's germline CDR1 is SGHDT and CDR2 YYEEEE. CDR3 size: 18 residues. Trimming removed 3 bases from V and 0 bases from J; junction bases left unmatched: 10.

The chain employs TRBV19 and TRBJ2-6; tentatively, D is TRBD1 (6 bases). Between the trimmed V and J ends, which lost 5 bases and 0 bases, there was a span of 11 bases. CDR3 length: 16 amino acids. Looked up from germline, CDR1 is LNHDA and CDR2 is SQIVND (reference sequence). The CDR3 sequence is CASSFAQGSGANVLTF. The CDR3 DNA reads as TGTGCCAGTAGTTTTGCACAGGGCTCTGGGGCCAACGTCCTGACTTTC.

The gene calls are TRBV6-1 and TRBJ2-7; D is possibly TRBD2 (6 bases). V was clipped by 8 bases and J by 2 bases, with 19 bases between them. Germline assignment: CDR1 MNHNS and CDR2 SASEGT. The CDR3 runs to 15 residues. CDR3 in DNA: TGTGCCAGCTACGGGAGTTATGGGGGTACCTACGAGCAGTACTTC. Amino acid sequence: CASYGSYGGTYEQYF.